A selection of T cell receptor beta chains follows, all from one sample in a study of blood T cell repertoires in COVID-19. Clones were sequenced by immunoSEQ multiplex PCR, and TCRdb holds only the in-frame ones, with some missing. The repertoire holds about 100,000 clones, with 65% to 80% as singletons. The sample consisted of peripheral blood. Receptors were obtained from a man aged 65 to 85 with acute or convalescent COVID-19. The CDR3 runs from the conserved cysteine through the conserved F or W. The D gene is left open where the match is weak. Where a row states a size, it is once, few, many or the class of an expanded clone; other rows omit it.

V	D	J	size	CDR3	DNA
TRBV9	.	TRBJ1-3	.	CASSVGSSGVGNTIYF	TGTGCCAGCAGCGTAGGATCGTCAGGGGTCGGAAACACCATATATTTT
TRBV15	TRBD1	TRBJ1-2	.	CATSRYKEGQGSRVYGYTF	TGTGCCACCAGCAGGTATAAGGAGGGACAGGGGAGTAGAGTCTATGGCTACACCTTC
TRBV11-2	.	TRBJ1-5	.	CASSLESQGNQPQHF	TGTGCCAGCAGCTTAGAGTCGCAGGGAAATCAGCCCCAGCATTTT
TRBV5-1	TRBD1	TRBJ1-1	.	CASRSGTGPTEAFF	TGCGCCAGCAGATCCGGGACAGGCCCCACTGAAGCTTTCTTT
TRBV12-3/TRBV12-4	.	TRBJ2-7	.	CASSTAYEQYF	TGTGCCAGCAGTACTGCCTACGAGCAGTACTTC
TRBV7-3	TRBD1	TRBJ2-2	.	CASSRGQGRTGELFF	TGTGCCAGCAGCCGCGGACAGGGGCGCACCGGGGAGCTGTTTTTT
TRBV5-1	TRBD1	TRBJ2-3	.	CASSSGTGSSTDTQYF	TGCGCCAGCAGCTCGGGGACAGGGTCATCAACAGATACGCAGTATTTT
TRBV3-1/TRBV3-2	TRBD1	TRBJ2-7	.	CASTPTGASYEQYF	TGTGCCAGCACCCCGACAGGGGCCTCCTACGAGCAGTACTTC
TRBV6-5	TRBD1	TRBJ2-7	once	CASRWTGTYEQYF	TGTGCCAGCAGATGGACAGGGACCTACGAGCAGTACTTC
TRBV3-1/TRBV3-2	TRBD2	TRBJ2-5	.	CASSQEFRAGVQETQYF	TGTGCCAGCAGCCAAGAGTTTCGAGCGGGGGTGCAAGAGACCCAGTACTTC
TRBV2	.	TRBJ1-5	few	CASSEDLGSGSQHF	TGTGCCAGCAGTGAAGATTTAGGGAGTGGTTCCCAGCATTTT
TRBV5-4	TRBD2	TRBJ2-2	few	CASTLGLANTGELFF	TGTGCCAGCACCTTGGGACTAGCGAACACCGGGGAGCTGTTTTTT
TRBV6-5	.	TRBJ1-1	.	CASSYIPGQGTEAFF	TGTGCCAGCAGTTACATCCCAGGGCAGGGCACTGAAGCTTTCTTT
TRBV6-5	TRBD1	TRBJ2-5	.	CASSYTKGALQETQYF	TGTGCCAGCAGTTATACCAAGGGGGCCCTTCAAGAGACCCAGTACTTC
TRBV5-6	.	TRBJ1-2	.	CASTLDGFYGYTF	TGTGCCAGCACCCTAGACGGCTTCTATGGCTACACCTTC
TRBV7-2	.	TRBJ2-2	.	CASSLVGGANTGELFF	TGTGCCAGCAGCTTAGTTGGAGGGGCGAACACCGGGGAGCTGTTTTTT
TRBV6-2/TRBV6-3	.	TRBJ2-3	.	CASSYTSGYSSTDTQYF	TGTGCCAGCAGTTACACCTCGGGGTATTCGAGTACAGATACGCAGTATTTT
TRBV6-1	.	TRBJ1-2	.	CASSEGSGVAGLYGYTF	TGTGCCAGCAGTGAAGGTAGTGGGGTTGCAGGACTCTATGGCTACACCTTC
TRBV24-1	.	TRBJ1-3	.	CATSDLLTGRGNTIYF	TGTGCCACCAGTGATTTGCTAACAGGGCGAGGAAACACCATATATTTT
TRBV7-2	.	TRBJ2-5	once	CASSLVPNRQETQYF	TGTGCCAGCAGCTTAGTACCCAACAGACAAGAGACCCAGTACTTC
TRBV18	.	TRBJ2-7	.	CASSPLGDEQYF	TGTGCCAGCTCACCACTAGGGGATGAGCAGTACTTC
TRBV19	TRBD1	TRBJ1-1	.	CASDRGQGVTEAFF	TGTGCCAGTGATCGAGGACAGGGAGTCACTGAAGCTTTCTTT
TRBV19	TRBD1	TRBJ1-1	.	CASSRDRGLTEAFF	TGTGCCAGTTCCCGGGACAGGGGGCTTACTGAAGCTTTCTTT
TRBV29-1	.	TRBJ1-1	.	CSVEDFQGQGTEAFF	TGCAGCGTTGAAGATTTCCAGGGGCAGGGCACTGAAGCTTTCTTT
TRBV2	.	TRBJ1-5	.	CASSVGGRNQPQHF	TGTGCCAGCAGTGTGGGCGGGCGCAATCAGCCCCAGCATTTT
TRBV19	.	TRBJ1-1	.	CASSPRRVMNTEAFF	TGTGCCAGTAGTCCGCGGAGGGTCATGAACACTGAAGCTTTCTTT
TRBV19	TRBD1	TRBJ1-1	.	CASSEDRANTEAFF	TGTGCCAGTAGTGAGGACAGGGCGAACACTGAAGCTTTCTTT
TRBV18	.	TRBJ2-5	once	CASSQGTNQETQYF	TGTGCCAGCTCCCAGGGGACAAACCAAGAGACCCAGTACTTC
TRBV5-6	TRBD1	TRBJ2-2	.	CASSGTGLGELFF	TGTGCCAGCAGTGGGACAGGGTTGGGGGAGCTGTTTTTT
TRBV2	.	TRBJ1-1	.	CASIIGQNTEAFF	TGTGCCAGCATAATCGGACAAAACACTGAAGCTTTCTTT
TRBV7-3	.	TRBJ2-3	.	CASSLSGDTDTQYF	TGTGCCAGCAGCTTATCGGGGGACACAGATACGCAGTATTTT
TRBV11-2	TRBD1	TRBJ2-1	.	CASSIRDRDKNEQFF	TGTGCCAGCAGCATACGGGACAGGGACAAGAATGAGCAGTTCTTC
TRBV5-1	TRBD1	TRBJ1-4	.	CASSRGQGAEKLFF	TGCGCCAGCAGCAGAGGACAGGGGGCGGAAAAACTGTTTTTT
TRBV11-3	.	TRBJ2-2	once	CASSPNSQVGELFF	TGTGCCAGCAGCCCTAACTCACAGGTCGGGGAGCTGTTTTTT
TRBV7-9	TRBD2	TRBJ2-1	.	CASSFSGGEYNEQFF	TGTGCCAGCAGCTTTAGCGGGGGGGAGTACAATGAGCAGTTCTTC
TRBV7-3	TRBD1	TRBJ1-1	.	CASSPDRGHTEAFF	TGTGCCAGCAGCCCGGACAGGGGGCACACTGAAGCTTTCTTT
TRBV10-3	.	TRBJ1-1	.	CAISGTGMEAFF	TGTGCCATCAGTGGCACAGGGATGGAAGCTTTCTTT
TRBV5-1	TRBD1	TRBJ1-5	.	CASSVQTGGDQPQHF	TGCGCCAGCAGCGTCCAAACAGGGGGCGACCAGCCCCAGCATTTT
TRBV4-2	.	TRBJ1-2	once	CASSRRDTLSYTF	TGTGCCAGCAGCCGCCGGGACACCTTAAGCTACACCTTC
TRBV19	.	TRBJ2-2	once	CASSPTGNAGELFF	TGTGCCAGTAGCCCGACAGGTAACGCCGGGGAGCTGTTTTTT
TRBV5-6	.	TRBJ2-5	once	CASSFPGSAETQYF	TGTGCCAGCAGCTTTCCGGGTAGCGCAGAGACCCAGTACTTC
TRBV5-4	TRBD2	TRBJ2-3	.	CASSSEIAALAGGTDTQYF	TGTGCCAGCAGCTCTGAGATTGCGGCACTAGCGGGAGGCACAGATACGCAGTATTTT
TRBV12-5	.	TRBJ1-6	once	CASGLVGRNRGPLHF	TGTGCTAGTGGTTTGGTAGGACGAAATCGGGGACCCCTCCACTTT
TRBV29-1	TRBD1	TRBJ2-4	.	CSVGTGENIRYF	TGCAGCGTCGGGACAGGGGAAAACATTCGGTACTTC
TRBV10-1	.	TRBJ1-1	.	CASSESPGTRRAFF	TGCGCCAGCAGTGAGTCGCCGGGGACAAGGAGAGCTTTCTTT
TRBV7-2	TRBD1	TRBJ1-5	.	CASSFDRGAWQPQHF	TGTGCCAGCAGCTTCGACAGGGGCGCTTGGCAGCCCCAGCATTTT
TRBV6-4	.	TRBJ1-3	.	CASSSDNYSGNTIYF	TGTGCCAGCAGTTCGGACAATTACTCTGGAAACACCATATATTTT
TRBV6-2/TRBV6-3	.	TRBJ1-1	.	CASSQTGGTEAFF	TGTGCCAGCAGTCAGACGGGAGGGACTGAAGCTTTCTTT
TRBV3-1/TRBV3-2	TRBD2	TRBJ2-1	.	CASSQGTGGLGNEQFF	TGTGCCAGCAGCCAAGGTACGGGGGGGCTTGGCAATGAGCAGTTCTTC
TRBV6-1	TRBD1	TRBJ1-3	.	CASSAWTGRRSGNTIYF	TGTGCCAGCAGTGCTTGGACAGGGAGACGATCTGGAAACACCATATATTTT
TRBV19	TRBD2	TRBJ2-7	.	CASSAGGESYEQYF	TGTGCCAGTAGCGCGGGGGGGGAATCCTACGAGCAGTACTTC
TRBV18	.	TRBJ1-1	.	CASSPQYDLANTEAFF	TGTGCCAGCTCACCACAGTACGATTTGGCGAACACTGAAGCTTTCTTT
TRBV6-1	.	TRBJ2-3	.	CASSDVGGNTDTQYF	TGTGCCAGCAGTGATGTGGGGGGAAACACAGATACGCAGTATTTT
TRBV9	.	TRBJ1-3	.	CASSVAESNAYTIYF	TGTGCCAGCAGCGTAGCGGAGTCTAATGCCTACACCATATATTTT
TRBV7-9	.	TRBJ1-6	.	CASSFQQSSPLHF	TGTGCCAGCAGCTTTCAACAGTCTTCACCCCTCCACTTT